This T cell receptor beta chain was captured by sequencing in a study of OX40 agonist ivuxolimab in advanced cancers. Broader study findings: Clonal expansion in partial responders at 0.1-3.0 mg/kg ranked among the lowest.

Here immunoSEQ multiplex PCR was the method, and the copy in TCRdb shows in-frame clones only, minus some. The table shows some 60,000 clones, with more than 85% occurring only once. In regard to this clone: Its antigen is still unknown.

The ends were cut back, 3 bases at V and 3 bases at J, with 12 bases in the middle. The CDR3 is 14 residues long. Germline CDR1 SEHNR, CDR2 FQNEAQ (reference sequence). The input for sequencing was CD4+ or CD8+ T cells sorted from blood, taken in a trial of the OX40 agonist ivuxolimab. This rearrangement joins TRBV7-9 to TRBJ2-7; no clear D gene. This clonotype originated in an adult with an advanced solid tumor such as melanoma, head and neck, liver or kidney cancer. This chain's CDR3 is CASSLMDAVYEQYF. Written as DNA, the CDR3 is TGTGCCAGCAGCTTGATGGACGCAGTCTACGAGCAGTACTTC. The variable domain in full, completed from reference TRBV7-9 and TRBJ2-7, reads DTGVSQNPRHKITKRGQNVTFRCDPISEHNRLYWYRQTLGQGPEFLTYFQNEAQLEKSRLLSDRFSAERPKGSFSTLEIQRTEQGDSAMYLCASSLMDAVYEQYFGPGTRLTVT.